Listed below are T cell receptor beta chains from one sample, sequenced in a study of blood T cell repertoires in COVID-19. This table comes from immunoSEQ multiplex PCR, and its TCRdb copy is limited to in-frame clones, with some not included. The sample has fewer than 650,000 clones; around nine tenths are singletons. Specimen: peripheral blood. Receptors were obtained from a woman aged 45-59 years with COVID-19, enrolled during active disease. Each CDR3 is given with its conserved first and last residue. A D gene is named only where the DNA matches it firmly. Expanded clones are given a class, and other clones once, few, many or no size at all.

TRBV9	.	.	TRBJ1-1	15	CASSLIGGANTEAFF	TGTGCCAGCAGCTTAATAGGAGGGGCAAACACTGAAGCTTTCTTT
TRBV5-4	TRBD1	.	TRBJ2-7	16	CASSSGPPGQGYEQYF	TGTGCCAGCAGCTCGGGCCCTCCGGGACAGGGCTACGAGCAGTACTTC
TRBV5-5	TRBD1	.	TRBJ1-5	12	CASSIWTGPQHF	TGTGCCAGCAGCATCTGGACAGGGCCCCAGCATTTT
TRBV4-1	.	.	TRBJ1-3	14	CASSQVITGNTIYF	TGCGCCAGCAGCCAAGTGATCACAGGAAACACCATATATTTT
TRBV10-3	.	.	TRBJ1-1	13	CAISASREAEAFF	TGTGCCATCAGTGCCTCCAGGGAAGCTGAAGCTTTCTTT
TRBV4-2	.	.	TRBJ1-1	15	CASSHPRSPNTEAFF	TGTGCCAGCAGCCACCCTCGAAGCCCGAACACTGAAGCTTTCTTT
TRBV13	.	.	TRBJ2-3	13	CASSFRGRDTQYF	TGTGCCAGCAGCTTTCGGGGGAGAGATACGCAGTATTTT
TRBV20-1	.	.	TRBJ1-1	12	CSASSPNTEAFF	TGCAGTGCTAGTTCTCCGAACACTGAAGCTTTCTTT
TRBV7-2	.	.	TRBJ2-1	16	CASSLPVGGLDNEQFF	TGTGCCAGCAGCTTACCGGTCGGGGGGCTTGACAATGAGCAGTTCTTC
TRBV5-4	TRBD1	few	TRBJ1-4	16	CASSLGPGQGNEKLFF	TGTGCCAGCAGCTTGGGACCGGGACAGGGCAATGAAAAACTGTTTTTT
TRBV28	.	.	TRBJ1-1	13	CASQGSMNTEAFF	TGTGCCAGCCAGGGGAGTATGAACACTGAAGCTTTCTTT
TRBV19	.	.	TRBJ1-2	15	CASTPIRGLGYGYTF	TGTGCCAGTACCCCCATACGAGGGTTGGGGTATGGCTACACCTTC
TRBV12-5	.	.	TRBJ1-1	16	CASGLIQGPFGTEAFF	TGTGCTAGTGGTTTGATACAGGGACCATTCGGTACTGAAGCTTTCTTT
TRBV30	.	.	TRBJ2-1	14	CAWSSPERHNEQFF	TGTGCCTGGAGTTCTCCGGAGCGGCACAATGAGCAGTTCTTC
TRBV1	.	.	TRBJ2-7	15	CTSSQPDSLCDEQYF	TGCACCAGCAGCCAACCAGACAGCTTATGTGACGAGCAGTACTTC
TRBV18	TRBD2	.	TRBJ2-3	14	CASSPTGGSDTQYF	TGTGCCAGCTCACCAACGGGGGGGTCAGATACGCAGTATTTT
TRBV5-1	TRBD1	.	TRBJ2-5	15	CASSPLGQGQETQYF	TGCGCCAGCAGCCCGCTAGGACAGGGACAAGAGACCCAGTACTTC
TRBV11-2	TRBD2	.	TRBJ2-3	16	CASSSAGALRTDTQYF	TGTGCCAGCAGTTCAGCGGGGGCCTTACGCACAGATACGCAGTATTTT
TRBV12-3/TRBV12-4	.	.	TRBJ1-2	12	CANSKGVSGYTF	TGTGCTAACTCGAAGGGAGTGAGTGGCTACACCTTC
TRBV27	.	.	TRBJ1-1	13	CASSPWANTEAFF	TGTGCCAGCAGCCCCTGGGCGAACACTGAAGCTTTCTTT
TRBV6-5	TRBD1	once	TRBJ2-7	15	CASSYDRGGSYEQYF	TGTGCCAGCAGTTACGACAGGGGAGGTTCCTACGAGCAGTACTTC
TRBV7-9	.	few	TRBJ1-1	13	CASSFAGNTEAFF	TGTGCCAGCAGCTTTGCGGGGAACACTGAAGCTTTCTTT
TRBV11-3	TRBD1	.	TRBJ2-2	15	CASSHDRGDTGELFF	TGTGCCAGCAGCCACGACAGGGGCGACACCGGGGAGCTGTTTTTT
TRBV6-5	.	.	TRBJ2-7	13	CASSLGLYYEQYF	TGTGCCAGCAGTCTGGGACTTTACTACGAGCAGTACTTC
TRBV12-3/TRBV12-4	TRBD1	.	TRBJ2-7	12	CASSQTGYEQYF	TGTGCCAGCAGCCAGACAGGGTACGAGCAGTACTTC
TRBV30	TRBD1	.	TRBJ2-7	18	CAWSESHSGTAIVHEQYF	TGTGCCTGGTCCGAAAGCCACTCCGGGACAGCTATCGTCCACGAGCAGTACTTC
TRBV2	.	.	TRBJ2-7	17	CASNGGGRQGGIYEQYF	TGTGCCAGCAACGGAGGGGGACGACAGGGAGGTATATACGAGCAGTACTTC
TRBV19	.	.	TRBJ1-2	13	CASSIYGNYGYTF	TGTGCCAGTAGTATTTACGGGAACTATGGCTACACCTTC
TRBV10-3	TRBD1	.	TRBJ1-1	13	CAINFDRDTEAFF	TGTGCCATCAATTTCGACAGGGACACTGAAGCTTTCTTT
TRBV4-1	.	.	TRBJ1-2	15	CASRSTEAINYGYTF	TGCGCCAGCAGATCGACAGAGGCGATTAACTATGGCTACACCTTC
TRBV18	.	.	TRBJ1-3	17	CASGDDRRESSGNTIYF	TGTGCCAGCGGGGATGATCGGAGGGAGTCCTCTGGAAACACCATATATTTT
TRBV10-3	.	.	TRBJ1-6	12	CAISGGGSPLHF	TGTGCCATCAGTGGAGGTGGATCACCCCTCCACTTT
TRBV6-5	.	.	TRBJ1-1	13	CASSYMGGTEAFF	TGTGCCAGCAGTTACATGGGGGGCACTGAAGCTTTCTTT
TRBV5-6	.	.	TRBJ1-4	19	CASSSIQLRQDATNEKLFF	TGTGCCAGCAGCTCAATCCAACTGAGACAGGATGCAACTAATGAAAAACTGTTTTTT
TRBV5-1	.	once	TRBJ1-5	13	CASRGDAFGPQHF	TGCGCCAGCCGTGGAGACGCCTTCGGGCCCCAGCATTTT
TRBV7-9	.	.	TRBJ1-1	15	CASSPGDLGNTEAFF	TGTGCCAGCAGCCCAGGGGACCTTGGGAACACTGAAGCTTTCTTT
TRBV13	TRBD2	.	TRBJ2-3	16	CASSFGLAGSTDTQYF	TGTGCCAGCAGCTTCGGACTAGCGGGGTCCACAGATACGCAGTATTTT
TRBV7-9	.	.	TRBJ2-5	13	CASSFFSEETQYF	TGTGCCAGCAGCTTTTTTAGCGAAGAGACCCAGTACTTC